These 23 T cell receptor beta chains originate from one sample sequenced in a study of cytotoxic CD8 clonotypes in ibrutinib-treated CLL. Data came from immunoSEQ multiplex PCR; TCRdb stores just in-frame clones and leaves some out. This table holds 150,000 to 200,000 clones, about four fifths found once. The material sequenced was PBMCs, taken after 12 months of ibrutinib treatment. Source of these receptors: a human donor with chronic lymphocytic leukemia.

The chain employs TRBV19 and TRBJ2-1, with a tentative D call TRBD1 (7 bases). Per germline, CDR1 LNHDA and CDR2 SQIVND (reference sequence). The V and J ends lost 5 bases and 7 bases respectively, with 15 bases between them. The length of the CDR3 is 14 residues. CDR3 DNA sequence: TGTGCCAGTAGTGTCCTTCAGGGGGGAAATGAGCAGTTCTTC. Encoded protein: CASSVLQGGNEQFF.

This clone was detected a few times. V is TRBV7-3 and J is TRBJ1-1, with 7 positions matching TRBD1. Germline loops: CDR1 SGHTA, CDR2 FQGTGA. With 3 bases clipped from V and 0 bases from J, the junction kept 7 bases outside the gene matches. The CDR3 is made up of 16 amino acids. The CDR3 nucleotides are TGTGCCAGCAGCTTCCATCGGACAGGCTTGAACACTGAAGCTTTCTTT. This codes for CASSFHRTGLNTEAFF.

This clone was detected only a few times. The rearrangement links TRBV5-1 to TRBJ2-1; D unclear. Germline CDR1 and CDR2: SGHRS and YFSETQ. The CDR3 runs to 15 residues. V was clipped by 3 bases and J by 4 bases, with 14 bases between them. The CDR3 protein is CASSSPGIKYNEQFF. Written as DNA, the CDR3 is TGCGCCAGCAGCTCCCCGGGTATTAAGTACAATGAGCAGTTCTTC. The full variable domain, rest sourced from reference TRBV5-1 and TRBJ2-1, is KAGVTQTPRYLIKTRGQQVTLSCSPISGHRSVSWYQQTPGQGLQFLFEYFSETQRNKGNFPGRFSGRQFSNSRSEMNVSTLELGDSALYLCASSSPGIKYNEQFFGPGTRLTVL.

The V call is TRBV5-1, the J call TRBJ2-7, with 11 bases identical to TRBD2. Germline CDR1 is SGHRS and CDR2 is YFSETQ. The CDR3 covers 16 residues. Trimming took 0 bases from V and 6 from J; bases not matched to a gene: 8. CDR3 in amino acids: CASSLVSGGALAEQYF. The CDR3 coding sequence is TGCGCCAGCAGCTTGGTTAGCGGGGGGGCCCTGGCCGAGCAGTACTTC.

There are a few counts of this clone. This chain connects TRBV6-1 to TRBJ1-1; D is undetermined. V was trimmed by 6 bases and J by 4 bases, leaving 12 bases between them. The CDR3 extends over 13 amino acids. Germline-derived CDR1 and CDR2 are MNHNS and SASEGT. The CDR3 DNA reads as TGTGCCAGCAGGCAAGGACGGGGCACTGAAGCTTTCTTT. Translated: CASRQGRGTEAFF.

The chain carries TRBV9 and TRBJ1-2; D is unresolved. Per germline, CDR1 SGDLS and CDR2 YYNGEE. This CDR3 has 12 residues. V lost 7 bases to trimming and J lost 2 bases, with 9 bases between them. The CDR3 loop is CASSASNYGYTF. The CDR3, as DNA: TGTGCCAGCTCGGCCAGCAACTATGGCTACACCTTC.

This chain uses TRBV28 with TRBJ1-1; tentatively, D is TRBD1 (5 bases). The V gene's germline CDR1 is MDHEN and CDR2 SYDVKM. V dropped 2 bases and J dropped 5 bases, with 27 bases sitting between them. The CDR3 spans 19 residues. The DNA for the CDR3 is TGTGCCAGCAGTTTAAGCGGGGGAAAAGCCTACGCGGGTGGGACTGAAGCTTTCTTT. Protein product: CASSLSGGKAYAGGTEAFF.

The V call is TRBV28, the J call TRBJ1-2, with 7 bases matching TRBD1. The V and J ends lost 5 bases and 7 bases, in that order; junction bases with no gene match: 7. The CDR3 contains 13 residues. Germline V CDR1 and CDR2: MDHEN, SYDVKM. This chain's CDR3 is CASSVRGQSGYTF. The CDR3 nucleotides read TGTGCCAGCAGTGTGAGGGGGCAGAGTGGCTACACCTTC.

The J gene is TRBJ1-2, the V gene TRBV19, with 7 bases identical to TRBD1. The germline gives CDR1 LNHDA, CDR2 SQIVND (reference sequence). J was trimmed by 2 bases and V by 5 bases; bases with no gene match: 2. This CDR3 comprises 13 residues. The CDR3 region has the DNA TGTGCCAGTAGTCCGACAGGGAACTATGGCTACACCTTC. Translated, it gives CASSPTGNYGYTF.

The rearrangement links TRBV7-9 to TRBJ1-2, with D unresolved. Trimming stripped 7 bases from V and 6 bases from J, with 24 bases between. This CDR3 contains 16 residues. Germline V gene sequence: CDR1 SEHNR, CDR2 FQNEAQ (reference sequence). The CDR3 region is CASTPGEIVKGNGYTF. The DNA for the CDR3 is TGTGCCAGCACCCCAGGAGAAATCGTAAAAGGGAATGGCTACACCTTC.

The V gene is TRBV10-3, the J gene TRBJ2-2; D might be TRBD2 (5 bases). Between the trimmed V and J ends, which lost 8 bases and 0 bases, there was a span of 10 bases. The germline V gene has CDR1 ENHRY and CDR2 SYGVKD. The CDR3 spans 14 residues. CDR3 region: CAIHSGSNTGELFF. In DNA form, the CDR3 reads TGTGCCATCCATTCGGGGTCGAACACCGGGGAGCTGTTTTTT.

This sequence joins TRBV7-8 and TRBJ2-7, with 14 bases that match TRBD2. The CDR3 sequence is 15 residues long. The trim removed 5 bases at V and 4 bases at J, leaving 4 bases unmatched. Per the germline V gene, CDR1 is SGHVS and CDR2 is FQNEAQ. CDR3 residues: CASSKRLAGGYEQYF. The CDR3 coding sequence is TGTGCCAGCAGCAAAAGACTAGCGGGAGGGTACGAGCAGTACTTC.

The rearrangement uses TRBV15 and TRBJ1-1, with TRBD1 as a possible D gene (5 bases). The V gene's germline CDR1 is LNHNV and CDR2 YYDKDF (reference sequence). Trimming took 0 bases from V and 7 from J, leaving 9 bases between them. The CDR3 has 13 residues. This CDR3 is CATSRDRVLEAFF. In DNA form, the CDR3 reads TGTGCCACCAGCAGAGACAGGGTACTTGAAGCTTTCTTT. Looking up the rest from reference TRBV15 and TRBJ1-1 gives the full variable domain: DAMVIQNPRYQVTQFGKPVTLSCSQTLNHNVMYWYQQKSSQAPKLLFHYYDKDFNNEADTPDNFQSRRPNTSFCFLDIRSPGLGDTAMYLCATSRDRVLEAFFGQGTRLTVV.

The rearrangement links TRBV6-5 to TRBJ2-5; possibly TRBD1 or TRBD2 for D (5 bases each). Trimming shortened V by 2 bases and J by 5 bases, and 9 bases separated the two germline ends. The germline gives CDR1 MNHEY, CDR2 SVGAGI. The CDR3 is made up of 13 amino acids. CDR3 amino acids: CASSYTGRETQYF. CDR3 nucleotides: TGTGCCAGCAGTTACACGGGGCGGGAGACCCAGTACTTC.

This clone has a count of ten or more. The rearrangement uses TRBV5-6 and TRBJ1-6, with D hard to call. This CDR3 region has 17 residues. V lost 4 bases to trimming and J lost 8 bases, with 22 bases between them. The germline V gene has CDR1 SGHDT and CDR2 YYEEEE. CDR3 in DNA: TGTGCCAGCAGCCTCGGAGGGTTCGGGGAAGGTTATTCACCCCTCCACTTT. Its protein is CASSLGGFGEGYSPLHF.

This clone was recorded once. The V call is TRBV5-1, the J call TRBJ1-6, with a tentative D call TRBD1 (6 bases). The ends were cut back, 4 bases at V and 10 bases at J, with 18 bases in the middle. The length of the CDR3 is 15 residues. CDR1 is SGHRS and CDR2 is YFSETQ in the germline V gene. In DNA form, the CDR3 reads TGCGCCAGCAGCCCGAGGGGGGAGTCGGGCTCACCCCTCCACTTT. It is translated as CASSPRGESGSPLHF.

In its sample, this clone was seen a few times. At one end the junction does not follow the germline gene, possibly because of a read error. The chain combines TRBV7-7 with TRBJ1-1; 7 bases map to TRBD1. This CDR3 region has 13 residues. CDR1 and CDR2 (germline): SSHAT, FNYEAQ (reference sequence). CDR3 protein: CASSATGPTEAFF. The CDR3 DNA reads TGTGCTAGCAGCGCGACAGGGCCCACTGAAGCTTTCTTT.

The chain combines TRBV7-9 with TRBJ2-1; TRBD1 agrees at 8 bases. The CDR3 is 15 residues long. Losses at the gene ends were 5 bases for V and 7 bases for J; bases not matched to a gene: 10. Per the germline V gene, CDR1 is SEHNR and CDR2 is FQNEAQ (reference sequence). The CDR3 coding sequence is TGTGCCAGCAGCAAGAGGACAGGGAGGAGTAATGAGCAGTTCTTC. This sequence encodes CASSKRTGRSNEQFF.

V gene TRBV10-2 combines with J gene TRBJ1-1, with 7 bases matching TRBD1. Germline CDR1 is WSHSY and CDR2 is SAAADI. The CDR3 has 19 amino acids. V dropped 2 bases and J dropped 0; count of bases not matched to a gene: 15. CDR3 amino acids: CASSEPEGAYLTMNTEAFF. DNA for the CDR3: TGCGCCAGCAGTGAGCCTGAGGGGGCTTATTTAACCATGAACACTGAAGCTTTCTTT.

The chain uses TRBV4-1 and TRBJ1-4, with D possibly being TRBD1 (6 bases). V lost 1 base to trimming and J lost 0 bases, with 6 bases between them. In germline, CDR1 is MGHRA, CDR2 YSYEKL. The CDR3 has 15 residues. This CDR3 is CASSQGTATNEKLFF. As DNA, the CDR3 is TGCGCCAGCAGCCAAGGGACAGCAACTAATGAAAAACTGTTTTTT.

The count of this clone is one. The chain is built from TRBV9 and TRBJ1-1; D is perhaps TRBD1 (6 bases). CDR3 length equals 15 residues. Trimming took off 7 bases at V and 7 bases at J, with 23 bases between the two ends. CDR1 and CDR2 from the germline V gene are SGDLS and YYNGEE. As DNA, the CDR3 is TGTGCCAGCCGGCCTGGTGTGGGGGCGGAGGGTGAAGCTTTCTTT. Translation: CASRPGVGAEGEAFF. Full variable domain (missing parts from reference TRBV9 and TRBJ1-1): DSGVTQTPKHLITATGQRVTLRCSPRSGDLSVYWYQQSLDQGLQFLIQYYNGEERAKGNILERFSAQQFPDLHSELNLSSLELGDSALYFCASRPGVGAEGEAFFGQGTRLTVV.

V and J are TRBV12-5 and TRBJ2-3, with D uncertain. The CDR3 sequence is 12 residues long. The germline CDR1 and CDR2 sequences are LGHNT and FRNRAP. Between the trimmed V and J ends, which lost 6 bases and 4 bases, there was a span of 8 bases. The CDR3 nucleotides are TGTGCTAGTGGCCTTCGTCCAGATACGCAGTATTTT. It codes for CASGLRPDTQYF.

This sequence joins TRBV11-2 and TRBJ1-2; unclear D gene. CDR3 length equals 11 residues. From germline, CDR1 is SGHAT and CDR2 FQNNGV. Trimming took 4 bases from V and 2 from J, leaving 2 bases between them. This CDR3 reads CASSSNYGYTF. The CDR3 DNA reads TGTGCCAGCAGCTCCAACTATGGCTACACCTTC.